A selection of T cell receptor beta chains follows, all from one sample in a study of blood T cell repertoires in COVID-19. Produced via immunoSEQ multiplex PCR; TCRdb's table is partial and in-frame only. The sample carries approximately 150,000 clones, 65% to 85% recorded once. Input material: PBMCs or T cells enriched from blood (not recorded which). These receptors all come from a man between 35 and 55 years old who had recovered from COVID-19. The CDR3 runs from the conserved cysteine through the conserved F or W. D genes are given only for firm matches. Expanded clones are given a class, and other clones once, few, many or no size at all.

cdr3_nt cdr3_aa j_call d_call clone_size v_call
TGCACCAGCAGCCACACAATTCCAGGAAGGGGGACTAGAGGAGCTTTCTTT CTSSHTIPGRGTRGAFF TRBJ1-1 - - TRBV1
TGCGCCAGCAGCCCGCAGGGGACAGATACGCAGTATTTT CASSPQGTDTQYF TRBJ2-3 - - TRBV5-1
TGTGCCACCAGCGGGACAGGGGATACCGGGGAGCTGTTTTTT CATSGTGDTGELFF TRBJ2-2 TRBD1 - TRBV24-1
TGTGCCATCAGTGAAGGACAGGGCATTAATCAGCCCCAGCATTTT CAISEGQGINQPQHF TRBJ1-5 TRBD1 - TRBV10-3
TGTGCCAGCAGCTTGTTTCCAACGACAGGGGGCGATGGCTACACCTTC CASSLFPTTGGDGYTF TRBJ1-2 TRBD1 - TRBV5-6
TGTGCCAGCAGCGTAGGAACTAGCGGGGGGATAGATACGCAGTATTTT CASSVGTSGGIDTQYF TRBJ2-3 TRBD2 - TRBV9
TGTGCCAGCAGCGTAGCTCCGACAGACCACTATGGCTACACCTTC CASSVAPTDHYGYTF TRBJ1-2 - few TRBV9
TGTGCCAGCAGTTACTCGGGGGGGCAGGGGGAGACCCAGTACTTC CASSYSGGQGETQYF TRBJ2-5 - - TRBV6-5
TGTGCCAGCTCACCATCGCTCCGGGAAGGGTATGGCTACACCTTC CASSPSLREGYGYTF TRBJ1-2 - - TRBV18
TGTGCCAGCAGCGTGGAGCGGGGGAGCATTTTATGGGAGCAGTTCTTC CASSVERGSILWEQFF TRBJ2-1 TRBD2 - TRBV7-9
TGTGCCAGCAGCTTAGGGCTAGACGAGACCCAGTACTTC CASSLGLDETQYF TRBJ2-5 - once TRBV11-2
TGTGCCAGTAGTCTTGACAGGGGGCTGGGTCAGCCCCAGCATTTT CASSLDRGLGQPQHF TRBJ1-5 TRBD1 few TRBV19
TGTGCCAGCAGTTTAGACGCATGGACAGGGCCTAACTATGGCTACACCTTC CASSLDAWTGPNYGYTF TRBJ1-2 TRBD1 - TRBV27
TGTGCCAGCAGCCGCCTCGGACTTAATCAGCCCCAGCATTTT CASSRLGLNQPQHF TRBJ1-5 - - TRBV4-2
TGTGCCAGCAGCGCCGACCAATATTTTAGCGGGGTATTCAGGAATGAGCAGTTCTTC CASSADQYFSGVFRNEQFF TRBJ2-1 TRBD2 few TRBV3-1/TRBV3-2
TGTGCCAGCAGCGTCACCGGTTCAGATACGCAGTATTTT CASSVTGSDTQYF TRBJ2-3 - - TRBV9
TGCAGCGTTGGTGGACAATCAACTCTCGGAGTGGAGACCCAGTACTTC CSVGGQSTLGVETQYF TRBJ2-5 - - TRBV29-1
TGTGCCAGTAGTAAGTACTCGACAGGGGGCGAACCCCTCCACTTT CASSKYSTGGEPLHF TRBJ1-6 TRBD1 - TRBV19
TGCGCCAGCAGCCCGGACGGACAGAAGAATCAGCCCCAGCATTTT CASSPDGQKNQPQHF TRBJ1-5 - few TRBV5-1
TGTGCCAGCAGTGTGGGGGGGCCGTACACAGATACGCAGTATTTT CASSVGGPYTDTQYF TRBJ2-3 - - TRBV6-4
TGTGCCAGCTCACCACTAGAAAGGGGCGCGAGGAACACTGAAGCTTTCTTT CASSPLERGARNTEAFF TRBJ1-1 - - TRBV18
TGCGCCAGCAGCTTGGTAGGGGGATACGGGGAGCTGTTTTTT CASSLVGGYGELFF TRBJ2-2 - - TRBV5-1
TGTGCCAGCAGCTTAACCTCGGGCGGGGGCACAGATACGCAGTATTTT CASSLTSGGGTDTQYF TRBJ2-3 - - TRBV7-8
TGTGCCAGCAGCTTGGGCGGGGGGATGTACAATGAGCAGTTCTTC CASSLGGGMYNEQFF TRBJ2-1 TRBD2 - TRBV5-4